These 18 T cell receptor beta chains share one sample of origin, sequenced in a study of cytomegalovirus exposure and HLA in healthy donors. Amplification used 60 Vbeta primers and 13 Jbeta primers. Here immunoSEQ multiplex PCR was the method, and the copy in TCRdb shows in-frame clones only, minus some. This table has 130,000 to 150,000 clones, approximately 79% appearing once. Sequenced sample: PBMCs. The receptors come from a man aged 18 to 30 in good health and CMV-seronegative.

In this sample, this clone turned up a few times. The CDR3, as DNA: TGCGCCAGCAGCTTGGAGGGGTCAGACACTGAAGCTTTCTTT. It specifies CASSLEGSDTEAFF. This sequence joins TRBV5-1 and TRBJ1-1; a possible D gene is TRBD1 (5 bases). Per germline, CDR1 SGHRS and CDR2 YFSETQ. V was pared by 0 bases and J by 3 bases, with 9 bases between. The CDR3 consists of 14 residues.

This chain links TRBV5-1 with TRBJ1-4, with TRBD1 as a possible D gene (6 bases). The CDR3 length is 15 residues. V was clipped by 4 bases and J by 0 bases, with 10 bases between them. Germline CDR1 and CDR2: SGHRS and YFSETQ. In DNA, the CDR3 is TGCGCCAGCAGCGTCTCAGGGGCAACTAATGAAAAACTGTTTTTT. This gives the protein CASSVSGATNEKLFF.

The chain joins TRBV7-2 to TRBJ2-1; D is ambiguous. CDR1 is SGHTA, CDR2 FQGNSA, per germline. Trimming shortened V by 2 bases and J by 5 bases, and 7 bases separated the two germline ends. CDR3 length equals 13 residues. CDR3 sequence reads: CASSLKRNNEQFF. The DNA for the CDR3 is TGTGCCAGCAGCTTAAAGAGGAACAATGAGCAGTTCTTC.

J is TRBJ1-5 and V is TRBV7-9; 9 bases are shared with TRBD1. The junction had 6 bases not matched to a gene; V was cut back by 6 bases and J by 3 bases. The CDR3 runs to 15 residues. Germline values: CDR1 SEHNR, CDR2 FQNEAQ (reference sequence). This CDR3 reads CASSHGQGSNQPQHF. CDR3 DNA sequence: TGTGCCAGCAGTCACGGACAGGGGTCCAATCAGCCCCAGCATTTT.

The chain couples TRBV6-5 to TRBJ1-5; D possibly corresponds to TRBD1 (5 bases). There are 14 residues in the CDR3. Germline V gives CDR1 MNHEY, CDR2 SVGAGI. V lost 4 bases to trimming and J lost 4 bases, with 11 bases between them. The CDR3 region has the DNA TGTGCCAGCAGTTTCCAGGGTATTAATCAGCCCCAGCATTTT. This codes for CASSFQGINQPQHF.

This CDR3 is CASSDIGQGGQPQHF. The DNA of the CDR3 is TGTGCCAGCTCTGATATCGGACAGGGCGGGCAGCCCCAGCATTTT. The chain has TRBV18 and TRBJ1-5; 8 bases map to TRBD1. CDR3 length: 15 amino acids. Germline V lookup: CDR1 KGHSH, CDR2 LQKENI. With V trimmed by 6 bases and J by 7 bases, 11 bases remained unmatched.

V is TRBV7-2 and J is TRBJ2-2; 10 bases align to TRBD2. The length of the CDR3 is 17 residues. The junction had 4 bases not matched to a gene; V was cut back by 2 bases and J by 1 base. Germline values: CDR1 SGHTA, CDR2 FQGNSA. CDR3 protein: CASSLNLAGVNTGELFF. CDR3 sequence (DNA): TGTGCCAGCAGCTTAAATCTAGCGGGGGTGAACACCGGGGAGCTGTTTTTT.

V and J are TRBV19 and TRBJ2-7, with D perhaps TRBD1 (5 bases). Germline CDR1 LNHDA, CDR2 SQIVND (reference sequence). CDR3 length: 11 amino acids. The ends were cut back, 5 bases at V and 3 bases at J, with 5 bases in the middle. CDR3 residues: CASSDSYEQYF. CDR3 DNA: TGTGCCAGTAGTGACAGCTACGAGCAGTACTTC.

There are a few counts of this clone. The CDR3 is CASSQDWGQRYF. In DNA form, the CDR3 reads TGTGCCAGCAGCCAGGATTGGGGGCAGAGGTACTTC. The chain uses TRBV14 and TRBJ2-7, with a tentative D call TRBD1 (6 bases). The CDR3 extends over 12 amino acids. From germline, CDR1 is SGHDN and CDR2 FVKESK. Trimming removed 3 bases from V and 12 bases from J, with 15 bases in between.

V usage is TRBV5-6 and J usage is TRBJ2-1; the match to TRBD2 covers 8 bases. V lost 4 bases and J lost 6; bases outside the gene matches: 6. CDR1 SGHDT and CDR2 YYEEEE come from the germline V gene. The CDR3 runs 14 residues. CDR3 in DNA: TGTGCCAGCAGCCCGGGGGGGCCAGGCAATGAGCAGTTCTTC. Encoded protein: CASSPGGPGNEQFF. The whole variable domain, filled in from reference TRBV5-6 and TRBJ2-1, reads DAGVTQSPTHLIKTRGQQVTLRCSPKSGHDTVSWYQQALGQGPQFIFQYYEEEERQRGNFPDRFSGHQFPNYSSELNVNALLLGDSALYLCASSPGGPGNEQFFGPGTRLTVL.

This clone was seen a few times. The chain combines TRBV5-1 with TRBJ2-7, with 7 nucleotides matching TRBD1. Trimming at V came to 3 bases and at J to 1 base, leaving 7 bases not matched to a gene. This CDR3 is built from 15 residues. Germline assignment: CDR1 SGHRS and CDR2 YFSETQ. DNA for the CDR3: TGCGCCAGCAGCTCACGACAGGGTATTTCCTACGAGCAGTACTTC. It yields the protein CASSSRQGISYEQYF. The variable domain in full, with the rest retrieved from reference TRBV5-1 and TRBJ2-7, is KAGVTQTPRYLIKTRGQQVTLSCSPISGHRSVSWYQQTPGQGLQFLFEYFSETQRNKGNFPGRFSGRQFSNSRSEMNVSTLELGDSALYLCASSSRQGISYEQYFGPGTRLTVT.

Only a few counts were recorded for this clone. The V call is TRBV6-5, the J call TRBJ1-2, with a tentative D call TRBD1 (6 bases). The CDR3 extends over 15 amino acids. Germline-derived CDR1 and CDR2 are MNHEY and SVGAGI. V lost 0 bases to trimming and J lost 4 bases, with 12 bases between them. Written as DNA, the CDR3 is TGTGCCAGCAGTTACTCCAGGGGCGCGAGCTATGGCTACACCTTC. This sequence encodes CASSYSRGASYGYTF.

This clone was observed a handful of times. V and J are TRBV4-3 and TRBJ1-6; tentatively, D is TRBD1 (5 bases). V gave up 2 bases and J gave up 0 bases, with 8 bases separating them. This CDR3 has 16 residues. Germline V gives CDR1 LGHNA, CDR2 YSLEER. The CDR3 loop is CASSQRQSSYNSPLHF. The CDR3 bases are TGCGCCAGCAGCCAACGACAGAGCTCCTATAATTCACCCCTCCACTTT.

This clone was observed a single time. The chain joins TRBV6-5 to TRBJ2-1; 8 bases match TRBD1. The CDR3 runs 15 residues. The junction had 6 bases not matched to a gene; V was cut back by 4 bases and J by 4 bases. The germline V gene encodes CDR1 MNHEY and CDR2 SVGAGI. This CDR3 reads CASSFSGTGYNEQFF. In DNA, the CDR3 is TGTGCCAGCAGTTTCTCCGGGACAGGATACAATGAGCAGTTCTTC.

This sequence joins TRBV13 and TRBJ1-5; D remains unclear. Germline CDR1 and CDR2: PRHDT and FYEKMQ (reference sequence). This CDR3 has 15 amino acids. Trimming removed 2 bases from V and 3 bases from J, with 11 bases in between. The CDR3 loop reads CASSLSREINQPQHF. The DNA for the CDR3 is TGTGCCAGCAGCTTAAGCCGGGAAATCAATCAGCCCCAGCATTTT.

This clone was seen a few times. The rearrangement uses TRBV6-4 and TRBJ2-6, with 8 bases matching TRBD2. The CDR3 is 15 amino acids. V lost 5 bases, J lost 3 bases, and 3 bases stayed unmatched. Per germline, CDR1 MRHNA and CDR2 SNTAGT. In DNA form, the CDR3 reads TGTGCCAGCAGTCCGGGGGGGTATGGGGCCAACGTCCTGACTTTC. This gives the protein CASSPGGYGANVLTF.

CDR3 residues: CASSVQGAGGYEQYF. CDR3 DNA sequence: TGTGCCAGCAGTGTTCAGGGGGCTGGCGGCTACGAGCAGTACTTC. J is TRBJ2-7 and V is TRBV2; 8 positions agree with TRBD1. V dropped 4 bases and J dropped 3; count of bases not matched to a gene: 8. Germline lookup yields CDR1 SNHLY and CDR2 FYNNEI. CDR3 length: 15 residues. The full variable domain, rest sourced from reference TRBV2 and TRBJ2-7, is EPEVTQTPSHQVTQMGQEVILRCVPISNHLYFYWYRQILGQKVEFLVSFYNNEISEKSEIFDDQFSVERPDGSNFTLKIRSTKLEDSAMYFCASSVQGAGGYEQYFGPGTRLTVT.

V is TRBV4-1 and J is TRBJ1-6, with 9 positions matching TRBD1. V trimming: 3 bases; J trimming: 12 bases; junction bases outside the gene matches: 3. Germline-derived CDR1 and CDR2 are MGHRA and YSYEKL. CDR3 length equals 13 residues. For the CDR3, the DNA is TGCGCCAGCAGCCAGGGACAGGGATTACCCCTCCACTTT. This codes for CASSQGQGLPLHF.